The TCR beta chain under discussion was sequenced for a study of cytomegalovirus exposure and HLA in healthy donors. About the research overall: Roughly 85 million unique TCRs from HLA-typed donors were held in an early release of data. When fewer than 500 donors were genotyped, over 80% of them were found to fall in the Caucasian-associated ancestry cluster. Study-level findings and limits: It was reported that the classifier diagnosed cytomegalovirus status with high specificity and sensitivity in both the original and validation cohorts.

PCR involved 60 Vbeta and 13 Jbeta primers. The table came from immunoSEQ multiplex PCR; TCRdb's copy has only in-frame clones and leaves some out. The data show tens of thousands of clones, approximately 82% seen once. CDR1 LGHNA and CDR2 YSLEER come from the germline V gene. The CDR3 is 15 residues long. As regards this clone: The antigen remains unidentified. One end of the junction varies from germline; a read error may be responsible. The sample has other DNA sequences that encode this CDR3 too.

Material for sequencing was PBMCs. This sequence originates from a man aged 18 to 29 in good health and CMV-seronegative. This sequence joins TRBV4-3 and TRBJ1-2; no definite D call. The CDR3 nucleotides read TGCGCCAGCAGCCAAGATGGCAGGACTAACTACGGCTACACCTTC. Protein product: CASSQDGRTNYGYTF.